Sequencing of this T cell receptor beta chain was carried out in a study of T-cell memory formation after mild COVID-19. The study, taken as a whole, reports: CD4+ bias marked clones expanding day 15 to 37, unlike balanced contracting clones.

As concerns this clonotype: What it binds is unknown.

From germline, CDR1 is ENHRY and CDR2 SYGVKD. The V end lost 0 bases, the J end lost 5 bases, and 0 bases lay between the germline ends. The CDR3 extends over 11 amino acids. The authors produced TCR alpha and TCR beta cDNA libraries with sample barcodes and UMIs by 5'RACE using constant-segment primers. TCRdb re-derived calls from the 5' RACE reads in MiXCR, one entry per CDR3 protein. Of roughly 400,000 distinct CDR3 sequences listed, 24% are singletons. This clonotype originated in an adult woman who had mild COVID-19 (a few samples of this study predate the infection). Cell type and time point are not known. This chain joins TRBV10-3 and TRBJ2-3; D unclear. The sequencing input was PBMCs or a T cell subset sorted from them (not recorded which). The CDR3 DNA sequence: TGTGCCATCAGTGAGTCAGATACGCAGTATTTT. Protein sequence: CAISESDTQYF.